Following are 10 T cell receptor beta chains from one sample sequenced in a study of CD8 T cells in ankylosing spondylitis. TCRdb redid the calling of the 5' RACE reads with MiXCR, one entry per CDR3 protein. The sample consists of some 250,000 distinct CDR3 sequences, around 25% of them appearing once. The sequencing input was blood, either unsorted or a sorted T cell fraction (not recorded which). The source of these receptors is a male donor with ankylosing spondylitis or in good health (not recorded which).

The chain recombines TRBV12-3 or TRBV12-4 with TRBJ2-5, with 13 bases that match TRBD2. The CDR3 consists of 16 residues. The V segment lost 7 bases and the J segment 5 bases; nucleotides outside the gene matches: 10. CDR3 in amino acids: CASTRAGLAGLETQYF. The CDR3 DNA reads TGTGCCAGCACTAGGGCGGGACTAGCGGGGCTGGAGACCCAGTACTTC.

In this sample, this clonotype turned up a few times. The V gene is TRBV10-3, the J gene TRBJ2-3; TRBD2 matches 9 bases. The CDR3 totals 16 residues. V was clipped by 7 bases and J by 4 bases; unmatched bases: 12. The germline CDR1 and CDR2 sequences are ENHRY and SYGVKD. Written as DNA, the CDR3 is TGTGCCATCAACGAAAGGAGCGGGGGGCAGGCAGATACGCAGTATTTT. Protein product: CAINERSGGQADTQYF.

The V gene is TRBV27, the J gene TRBJ2-3, with no clear D. The germline gives CDR1 MNHEY, CDR2 SMNVEV (reference sequence). V was clipped by 0 bases and J by 0 bases, with 16 bases between them. This CDR3 has 18 amino acids. DNA of the CDR3: TGTGCCAGCAGTTTATCGAAGATGCTCCTTACTAGCACAGATACGCAGTATTTT. Encoded protein: CASSLSKMLLTSTDTQYF.

This chain joins TRBV28 and TRBJ2-7; 8 bases line up with TRBD1. With V trimmed by 3 bases and J by 11 bases, 6 bases remained unmatched. The CDR3 sequence is 12 residues long. The germline gives CDR1 MDHEN, CDR2 SYDVKM. In DNA, the CDR3 is TGTGCCAGCAGTTTCACAAACAGGGGGAAGTACTTC. Protein sequence: CASSFTNRGKYF.

This clonotype was observed once. The genes are TRBV12-3 or TRBV12-4 and TRBJ2-5, with TRBD2 as a possible D gene (6 bases). V was pared by 5 bases and J by 5 bases, with 15 bases between. This CDR3 region has 14 residues. In nucleotides, the CDR3 is TGTGCCAGCAGTCGGGGACTCACCTTGGAGACCCAGTACTTC. Translation gives CASSRGLTLETQYF.

This clonotype was detected once. The chain carries TRBV12-3 or TRBV12-4 and TRBJ2-7, with D tentatively TRBD1 (6 bases). The CDR3 contains 14 residues. V dropped 6 bases and J dropped 2 bases, with 14 bases sitting between them. The CDR3 protein is CASSVTGTTYEQYF. CDR3 nucleotides: TGTGCCAGCAGCGTCACCGGGACAACCTACGAGCAGTACTTC.

The rearrangement uses TRBV20-1 and TRBJ2-3, with D unclear. The V gene lost 3 bases and the J gene lost 6 bases, with 16 bases spanning the gap. This CDR3 is 14 amino acids long. CDR1 and CDR2 from the germline V gene are DFQATT and SNEGSKA (reference sequence). CDR3 region: CSASQRPGADTQYF. DNA for the CDR3: TGCAGTGCTAGTCAGCGCCCTGGAGCGGATACGCAGTATTTT.

The chain links TRBV10-3 to TRBJ2-5; 9 nucleotides line up with TRBD2. After removal of 11 bases from V and 2 bases from J, the junction contained 6 bases not matched to a gene. CDR1 and CDR2 (germline): ENHRY, SYGVKD. The CDR3 is made up of 13 amino acids. The CDR3: CACQRGAQETQYF. The CDR3 DNA follows: TGTGCCTGTCAGCGGGGGGCACAAGAGACCCAGTACTTC.

There are a few counts of this clonotype. The genes are TRBV14 and TRBJ2-7; 7 bases map to TRBD1. Germline V gives CDR1 SGHDN, CDR2 FVKESK. V shed 2 bases and J 5 bases; nucleotides not matched to a gene: 6. The CDR3 covers 14 residues. CDR3 amino acids: CASSQTGVGNEQYF. CDR3 nucleotide sequence: TGTGCCAGCAGCCAAACAGGGGTAGGGAACGAGCAGTACTTC.

This chain connects TRBV20-1 to TRBJ2-3; D uncertain. The CDR3 has 16 residues. The germline gives CDR1 DFQATT, CDR2 SNEGSKA (reference sequence). Trimming shortened V by 3 bases and J by 3 bases, and 19 bases separated the two germline ends. The CDR3 here is CSASRQDLIGTDTQYF. In nucleotides, the CDR3 is TGCAGTGCTAGTCGTCAGGACCTTATAGGGACAGATACGCAGTATTTT.